This T cell receptor beta chain comes out of a study of T cell responses to AZD1222 COVID-19 vaccine. Broader study findings: The donor cohort was predominantly white British with a female majority, and clonal diversity may have been underestimated.

Turning to this clone: Its matching antigen is unknown.

Data came from immunoSEQ multiplex PCR; TCRdb stores just in-frame clones and leaves some out. Of 120,000 to 150,000 clones in the sample, approximately 90% are singletons; the top ten hold roughly 3.9%. Per the germline V gene, CDR1 is MDHEN and CDR2 is SYDVKM. This CDR3 is built from 15 residues. Trimming pared 7 bases from V and 3 bases from J, leaving 16 bases between. V is TRBV28 and J is TRBJ1-3; possibly TRBD1 for D (6 bases). The input for sequencing was peripheral blood, taken 28 days after the second AZD1222 dose. This clonotype originated in an adult who received the AZD1222 COVID-19 vaccine. In DNA form, the CDR3 reads TGTGCCAGCAAGGGGGGAGGGGTTGGTGGAAACACCATATATTTT. It codes for CASKGGGVGGNTIYF. Based on the CDR3 plus reference TRBV28 and TRBJ1-3, the full variable domain is DVKVTQSSRYLVKRTGEKVFLECVQDMDHENMFWYRQDPGLGLRLIYFSYDVKMKEKGDIPEGYSVSREKKERFSLILESASTNQTSMYLCASKGGGVGGNTIYFGEGSWLTVV.